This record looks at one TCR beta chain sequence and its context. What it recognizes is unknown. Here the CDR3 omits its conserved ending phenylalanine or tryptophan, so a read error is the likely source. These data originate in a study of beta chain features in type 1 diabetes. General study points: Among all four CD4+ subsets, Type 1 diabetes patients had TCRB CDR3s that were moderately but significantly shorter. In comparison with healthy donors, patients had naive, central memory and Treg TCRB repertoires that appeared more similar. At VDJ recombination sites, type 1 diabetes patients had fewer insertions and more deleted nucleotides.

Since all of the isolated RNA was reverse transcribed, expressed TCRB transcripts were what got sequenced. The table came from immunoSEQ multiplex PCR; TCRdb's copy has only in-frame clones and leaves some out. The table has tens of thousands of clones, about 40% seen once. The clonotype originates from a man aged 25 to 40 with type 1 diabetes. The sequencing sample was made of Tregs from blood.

The CDR3 coding sequence is TGTGCCAGCAGCTCTTACACAGATACGCAGTATCTT. Amino acid sequence: CASSSYTDTQYL. The chain has TRBV7-2 and TRBJ2-3; D gene unclear. The CDR3 totals 12 residues. Germline lookup yields CDR1 SGHTA and CDR2 FQGNSA. The V and J ends lost 4 bases and 2 bases respectively, with 4 bases between them.